A single sample is the source of the 4 T cell receptor beta chains below, sequenced in a study of T cell responses to AZD1222 COVID-19 vaccine. Data came from immunoSEQ multiplex PCR; TCRdb stores just in-frame clones and leaves some out. The sample has 130,000 or so clones, approximately 90% seen once. Sample: peripheral blood, taken 28 days after the second AZD1222 dose. These receptors originate from an adult who received the AZD1222 COVID-19 vaccine.

The chain carries TRBV19 and TRBJ2-5; 9 positions match TRBD2. Germline V gene sequence: CDR1 LNHDA, CDR2 SQIVND (reference sequence). The CDR3 has 14 amino acids. Losses at the gene ends were 1 base for V and 7 bases for J; bases not matched to a gene: 4. CDR3 region: CASSIGSGGATQYF. The CDR3 DNA sequence: TGTGCCAGTAGTATAGGTAGCGGGGGTGCGACCCAGTACTTC.

The chain employs TRBV3-1 (or the pseudogene TRBV3-2) and TRBJ1-1; no clear D gene. Germline V CDR1 and CDR2: LGHDT, YNNKEL (reference sequence). V gave up 0 bases and J gave up 9 bases, with 14 bases separating them. This CDR3 is built from 14 residues. DNA of the CDR3: TGTGCCAGCAGCCAAGACTTGAGCGCGAGTAAAGCTTTCTTT. It encodes CASSQDLSASKAFF.

The V call is TRBV29-1, the J call TRBJ1-3; TRBD1 aligns across 7 bases. This CDR3 spans 12 amino acids. Per germline, CDR1 SQVTM and CDR2 ANQGSEA. Losses at the gene ends were 8 bases for V and 4 bases for J; bases not matched to a gene: 5. The DNA for the CDR3 is TGCAGCATCCGGGACAGAGGAAACACCATATATTTT. It codes for CSIRDRGNTIYF.

This clone was counted once. CDR3: CASSDRYGANVLTF. The CDR3 DNA follows: TGTGCCAGCAGCGACCGGTATGGGGCCAACGTCCTGACTTTC. This chain joins TRBV7-9 and TRBJ2-6; D unresolved. The ends were cut back, 5 bases at V and 3 bases at J, with 8 bases in the middle. CDR3 length: 14 residues. Germline loops: CDR1 SEHNR, CDR2 FQNEAQ (reference sequence).